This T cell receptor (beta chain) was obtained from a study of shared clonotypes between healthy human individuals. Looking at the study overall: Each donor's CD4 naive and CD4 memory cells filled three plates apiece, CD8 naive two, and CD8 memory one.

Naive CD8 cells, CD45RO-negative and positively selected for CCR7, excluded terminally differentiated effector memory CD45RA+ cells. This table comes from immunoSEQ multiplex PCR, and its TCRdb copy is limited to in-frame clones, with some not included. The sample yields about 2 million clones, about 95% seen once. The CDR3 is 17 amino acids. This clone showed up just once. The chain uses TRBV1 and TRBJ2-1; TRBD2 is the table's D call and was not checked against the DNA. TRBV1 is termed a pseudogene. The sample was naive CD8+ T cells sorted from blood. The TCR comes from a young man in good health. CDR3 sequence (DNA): TGCACCAGCAGCCAAGATTCCCCGGGACTAGCCGGAAATGAGCAGTTCTTC. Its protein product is CTSSQDSPGLAGNEQFF.